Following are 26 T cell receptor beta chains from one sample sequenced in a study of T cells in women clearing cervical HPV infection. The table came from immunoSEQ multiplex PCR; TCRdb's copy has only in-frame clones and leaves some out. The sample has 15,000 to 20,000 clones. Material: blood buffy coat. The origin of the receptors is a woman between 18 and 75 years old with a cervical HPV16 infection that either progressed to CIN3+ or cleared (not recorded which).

The DNA read from the CDR3 is TGCGCCAGCAGCATCGCCGGGACAGGGGAATTAACTACCTACGAG. This sequence encodes CASSIAGTGELTTYE. The full CDR3 protein reads CASSIAGTGELTTYEQYF. The chain links TRBV5-1 to TRBJ2-7; 10 bases map to TRBD1. The CDR3 end is not reached by the read, which stops 3 residues before it; the germline J gene fills it in. Germline V gene sequence: CDR1 SGHRS, CDR2 YFSETQ. V lost 4 bases to trimming and J lost 2 bases; unmatched junction nucleotides: 15. The CDR3 runs to 18 residues. Supplemented by reference TRBV5-1 and TRBJ2-7, the full variable domain reads KAGVTQTPRYLIKTRGQQVTLSCSPISGHRSVSWYQQTPGQGLQFLFEYFSETQRNKGNFPGRFSGRQFSNSRSEMNVSTLELGDSALYLCASSIAGTGELTTYEQYFGPGTRLTVT.

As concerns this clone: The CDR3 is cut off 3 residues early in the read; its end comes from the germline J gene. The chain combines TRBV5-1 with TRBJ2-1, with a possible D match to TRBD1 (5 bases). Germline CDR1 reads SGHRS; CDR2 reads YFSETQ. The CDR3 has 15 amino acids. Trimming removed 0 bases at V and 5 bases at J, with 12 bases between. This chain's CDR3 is CASSLEGALNNEQFF. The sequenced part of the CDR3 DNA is TGCGCCAGCAGCTTGGAAGGGGCTTTGAACAATGAG.

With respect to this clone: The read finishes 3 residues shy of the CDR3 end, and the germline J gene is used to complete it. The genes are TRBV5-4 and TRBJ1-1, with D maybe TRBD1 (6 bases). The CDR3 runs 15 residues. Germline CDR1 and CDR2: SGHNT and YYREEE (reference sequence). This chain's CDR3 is CASSPSAGSQRGAFF. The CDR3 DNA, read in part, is TGTGCCAGCAGCCCCTCAGCCGGCAGCCAAAGGGGG.

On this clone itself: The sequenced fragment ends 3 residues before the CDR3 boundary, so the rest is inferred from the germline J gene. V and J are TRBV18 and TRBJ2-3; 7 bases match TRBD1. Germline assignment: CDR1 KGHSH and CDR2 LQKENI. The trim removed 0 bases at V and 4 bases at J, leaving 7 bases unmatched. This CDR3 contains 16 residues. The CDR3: CASSPPLGTAPDTQYF. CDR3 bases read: TGTGCCAGCTCACCACCCCTCGGGACAGCGCCAGATACG.

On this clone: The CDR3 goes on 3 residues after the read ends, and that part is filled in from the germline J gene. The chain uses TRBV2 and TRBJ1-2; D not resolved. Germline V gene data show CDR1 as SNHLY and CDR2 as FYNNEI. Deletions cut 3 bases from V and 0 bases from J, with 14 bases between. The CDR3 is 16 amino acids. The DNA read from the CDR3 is TGTGCCAGCAGTGATTCAAGCCCTATAGCTAACTATGGC. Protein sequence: CASSDSSPIANYG. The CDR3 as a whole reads CASSDSSPIANYGYTF.

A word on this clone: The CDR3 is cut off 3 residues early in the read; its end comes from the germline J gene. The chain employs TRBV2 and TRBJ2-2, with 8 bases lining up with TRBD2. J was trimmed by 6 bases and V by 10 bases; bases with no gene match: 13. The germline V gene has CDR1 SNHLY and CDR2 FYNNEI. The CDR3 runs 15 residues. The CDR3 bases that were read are TGTGCCATAGAACGGGGGGGCGCACAAGCCGGGGAG. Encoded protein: CAIERGGAQAGE. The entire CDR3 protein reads CAIERGGAQAGELFF.

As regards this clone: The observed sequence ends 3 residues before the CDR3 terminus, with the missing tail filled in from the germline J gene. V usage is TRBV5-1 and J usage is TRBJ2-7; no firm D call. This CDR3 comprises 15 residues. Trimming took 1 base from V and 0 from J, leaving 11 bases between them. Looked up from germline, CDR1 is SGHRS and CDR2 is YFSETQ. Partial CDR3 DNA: TGCGCCAGCAGCTTGTATGCTAGTAGCTCCTACGAG. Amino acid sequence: CASSLYASSSYE. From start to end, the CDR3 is CASSLYASSSYEQYF. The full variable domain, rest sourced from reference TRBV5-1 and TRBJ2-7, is KAGVTQTPRYLIKTRGQQVTLSCSPISGHRSVSWYQQTPGQGLQFLFEYFSETQRNKGNFPGRFSGRQFSNSRSEMNVSTLELGDSALYLCASSLYASSSYEQYFGPGTRLTVT.

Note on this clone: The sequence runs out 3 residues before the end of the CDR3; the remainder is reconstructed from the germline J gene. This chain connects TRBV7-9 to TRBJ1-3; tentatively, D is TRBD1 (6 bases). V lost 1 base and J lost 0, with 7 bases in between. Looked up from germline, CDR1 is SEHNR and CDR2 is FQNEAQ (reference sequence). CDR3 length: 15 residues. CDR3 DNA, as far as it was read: TGTGCCAGCAGCTTAGGGGGACACTCTGGAAACACC. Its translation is CASSLGGHSGNT. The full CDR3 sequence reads CASSLGGHSGNTIYF.

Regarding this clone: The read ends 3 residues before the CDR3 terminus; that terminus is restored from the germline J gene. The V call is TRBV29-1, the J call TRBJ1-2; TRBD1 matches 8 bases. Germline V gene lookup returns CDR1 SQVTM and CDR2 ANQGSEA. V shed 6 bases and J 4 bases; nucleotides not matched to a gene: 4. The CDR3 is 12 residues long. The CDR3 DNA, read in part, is TGCAGCGTCGTGGACAGGGTCTATGGC. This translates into CSVVDRVYG. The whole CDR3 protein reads CSVVDRVYGYTF.

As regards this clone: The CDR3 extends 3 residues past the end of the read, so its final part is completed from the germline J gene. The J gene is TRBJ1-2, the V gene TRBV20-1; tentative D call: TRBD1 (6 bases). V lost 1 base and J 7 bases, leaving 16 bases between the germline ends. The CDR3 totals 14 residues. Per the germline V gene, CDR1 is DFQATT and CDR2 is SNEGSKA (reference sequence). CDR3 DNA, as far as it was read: TGCAGTGCTAGAGCGTTGGGGGGGCCAGTTGGC. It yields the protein CSARALGGPVG. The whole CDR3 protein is CSARALGGPVGYTF.

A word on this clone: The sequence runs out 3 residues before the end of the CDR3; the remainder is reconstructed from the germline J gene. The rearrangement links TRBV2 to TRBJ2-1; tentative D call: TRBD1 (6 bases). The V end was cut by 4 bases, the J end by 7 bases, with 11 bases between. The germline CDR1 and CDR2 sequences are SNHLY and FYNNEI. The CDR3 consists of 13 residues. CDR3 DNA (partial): TGTGCCAGCAGTGTGGGGGCCTCGAATGAG. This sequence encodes CASSVGASNE. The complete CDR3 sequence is CASSVGASNEQFF. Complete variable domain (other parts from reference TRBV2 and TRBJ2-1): EPEVTQTPSHQVTQMGQEVILRCVPISNHLYFYWYRQILGQKVEFLVSFYNNEISEKSEIFDDQFSVERPDGSNFTLKIRSTKLEDSAMYFCASSVGASNEQFFGPGTRLTVL.

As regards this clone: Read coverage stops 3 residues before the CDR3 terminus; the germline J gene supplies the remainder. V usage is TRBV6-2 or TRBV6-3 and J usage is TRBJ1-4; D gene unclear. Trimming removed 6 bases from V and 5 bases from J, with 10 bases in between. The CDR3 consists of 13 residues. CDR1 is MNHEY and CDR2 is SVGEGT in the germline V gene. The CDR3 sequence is CASRRRANEKLFF. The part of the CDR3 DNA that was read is TGTGCCAGCAGAAGAAGGGCCAATGAAAAA.

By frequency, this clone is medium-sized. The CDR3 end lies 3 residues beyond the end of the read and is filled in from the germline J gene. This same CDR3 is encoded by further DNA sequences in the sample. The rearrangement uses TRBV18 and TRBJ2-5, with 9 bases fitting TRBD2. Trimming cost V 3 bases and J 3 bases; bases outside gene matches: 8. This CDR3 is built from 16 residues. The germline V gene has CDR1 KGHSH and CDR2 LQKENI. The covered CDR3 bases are TGTGCCAGCTCACCTCTCGGGGCTAGCGGGGAAGAGACC. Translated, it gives CASSPLGASGEET. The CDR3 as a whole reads CASSPLGASGEETQYF. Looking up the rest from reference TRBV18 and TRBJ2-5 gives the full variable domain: NAGVMQNPRHLVRRRGQEARLRCSPMKGHSHVYWYRQLPEEGLKFMVYLQKENIIDESGMPKERFSAEFPKEGPSILRIQQVVRGDSAAYFCASSPLGASGEETQYFGPGTRLLVL.

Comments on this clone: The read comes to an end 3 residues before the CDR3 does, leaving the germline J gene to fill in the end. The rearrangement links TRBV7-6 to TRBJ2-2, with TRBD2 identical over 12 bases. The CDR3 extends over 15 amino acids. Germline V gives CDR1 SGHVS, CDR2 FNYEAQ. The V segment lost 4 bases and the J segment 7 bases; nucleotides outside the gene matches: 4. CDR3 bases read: TGTGCCAGCAGCTCTAGCGGGGGGGCCGGCGGGGAG. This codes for CASSSSGGAGGE. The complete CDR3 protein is CASSSSGGAGGELFF. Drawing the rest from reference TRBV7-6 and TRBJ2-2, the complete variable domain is GAGVSQSPRYKVTKRGQDVALRCDPISGHVSLYWYRQALGQGPEFLTYFNYEAQQDKSGLPNDRFSAERPEGSISTLTIQRTEQRDSAMYRCASSSSGGAGGELFFGEGSRLTVL.

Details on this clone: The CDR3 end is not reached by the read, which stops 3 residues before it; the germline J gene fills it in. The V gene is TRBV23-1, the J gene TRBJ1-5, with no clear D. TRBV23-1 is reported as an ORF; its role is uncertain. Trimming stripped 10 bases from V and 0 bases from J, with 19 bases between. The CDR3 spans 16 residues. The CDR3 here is CANPTNRPYSNQPQHF. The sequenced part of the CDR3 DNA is TGCGCCAACCCGACAAATCGACCCTATAGCAATCAGCCC.

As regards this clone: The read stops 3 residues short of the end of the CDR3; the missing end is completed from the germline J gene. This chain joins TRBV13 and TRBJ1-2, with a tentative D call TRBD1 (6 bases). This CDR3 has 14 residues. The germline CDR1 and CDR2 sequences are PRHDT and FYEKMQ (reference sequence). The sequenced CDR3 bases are TGTGCCAGCAGCGGCCGGGGGGGCGAGATAGGC. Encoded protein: CASSGRGGEIG. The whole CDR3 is CASSGRGGEIGYTF.

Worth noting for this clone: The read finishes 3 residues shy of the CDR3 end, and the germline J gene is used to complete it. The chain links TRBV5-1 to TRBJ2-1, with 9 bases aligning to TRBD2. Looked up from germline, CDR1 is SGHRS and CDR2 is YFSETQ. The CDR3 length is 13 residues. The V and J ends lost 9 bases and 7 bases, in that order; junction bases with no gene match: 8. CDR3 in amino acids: CATSLLAGNEQFF. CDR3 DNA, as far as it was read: TGCGCCACCTCCTTGCTAGCGGGGAATGAG. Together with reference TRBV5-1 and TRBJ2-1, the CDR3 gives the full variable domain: KAGVTQTPRYLIKTRGQQVTLSCSPISGHRSVSWYQQTPGQGLQFLFEYFSETQRNKGNFPGRFSGRQFSNSRSEMNVSTLELGDSALYLCATSLLAGNEQFFGPGTRLTVL.

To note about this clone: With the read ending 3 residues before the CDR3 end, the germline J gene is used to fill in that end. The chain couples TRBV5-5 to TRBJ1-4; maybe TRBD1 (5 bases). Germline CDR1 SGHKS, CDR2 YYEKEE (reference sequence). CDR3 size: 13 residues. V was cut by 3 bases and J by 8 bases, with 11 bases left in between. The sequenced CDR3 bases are TGTGCCAGCAGCTACTTAAAGGGGGAAAAA. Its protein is CASSYLKGEK. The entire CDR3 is CASSYLKGEKLFF. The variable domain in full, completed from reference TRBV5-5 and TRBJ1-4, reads DAGVTQSPTHLIKTRGQQVTLRCSPISGHKSVSWYQQVLGQGPQFIFQYYEKEERGRGNFPDRFSARQFPNYSSELNVNALLLGDSALYLCASSYLKGEKLFFGSGTQLSVL.

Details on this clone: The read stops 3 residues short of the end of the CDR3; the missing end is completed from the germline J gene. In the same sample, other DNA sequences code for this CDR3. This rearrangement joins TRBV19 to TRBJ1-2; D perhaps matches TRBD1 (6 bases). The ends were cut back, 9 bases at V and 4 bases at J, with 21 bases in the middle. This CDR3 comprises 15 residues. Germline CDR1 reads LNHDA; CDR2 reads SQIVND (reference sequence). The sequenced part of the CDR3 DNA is TGTGCCAGCACCGAACCGGGACAATCTGGCTATGGC. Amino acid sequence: CASTEPGQSGYG. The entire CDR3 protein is CASTEPGQSGYGYTF. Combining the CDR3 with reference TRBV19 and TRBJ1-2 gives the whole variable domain DGGITQSPKYLFRKEGQNVTLSCEQNLNHDAMYWYRQDPGQGLRLIYYSQIVNDFQKGDIAEGYSVSREKKESFPLTVTSAQKNPTAFYLCASTEPGQSGYGYTFGSGTRLTVV.

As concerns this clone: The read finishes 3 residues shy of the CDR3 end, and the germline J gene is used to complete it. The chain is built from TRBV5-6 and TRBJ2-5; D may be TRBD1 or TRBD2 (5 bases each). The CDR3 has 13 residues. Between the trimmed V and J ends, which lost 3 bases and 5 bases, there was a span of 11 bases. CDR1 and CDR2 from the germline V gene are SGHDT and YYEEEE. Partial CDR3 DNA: TGTGCCAGCAGCTCCCTCGAGGGGGAGACC. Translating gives CASSSLEGET. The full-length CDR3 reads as CASSSLEGETQYF.

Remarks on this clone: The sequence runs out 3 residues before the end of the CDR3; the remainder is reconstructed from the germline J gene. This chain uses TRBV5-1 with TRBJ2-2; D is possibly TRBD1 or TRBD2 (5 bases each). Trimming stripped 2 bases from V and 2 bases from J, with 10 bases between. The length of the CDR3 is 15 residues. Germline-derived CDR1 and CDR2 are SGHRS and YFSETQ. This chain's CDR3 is CASSFEGRNTGELFF. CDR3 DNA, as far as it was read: TGCGCCAGCAGCTTTGAGGGGCGTAACACCGGGGAG.

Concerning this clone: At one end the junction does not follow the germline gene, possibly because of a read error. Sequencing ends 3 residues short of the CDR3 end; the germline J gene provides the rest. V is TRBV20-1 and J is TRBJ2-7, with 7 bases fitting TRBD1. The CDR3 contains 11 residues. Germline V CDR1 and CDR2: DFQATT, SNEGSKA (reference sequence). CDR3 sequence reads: CSPRQGNEQYF. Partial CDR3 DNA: TGCAGTCCTAGACAGGGAAACGAG.

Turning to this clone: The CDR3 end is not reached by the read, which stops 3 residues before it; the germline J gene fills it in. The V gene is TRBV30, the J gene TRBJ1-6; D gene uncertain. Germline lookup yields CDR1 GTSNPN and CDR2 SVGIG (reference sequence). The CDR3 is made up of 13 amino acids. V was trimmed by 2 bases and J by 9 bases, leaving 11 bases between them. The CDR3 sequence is CAWSPPEGSPLHF. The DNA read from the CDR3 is TGTGCCTGGAGTCCGCCGGAGGGTTCACCC.

CDR3 in amino acids: CASSLADSATRANVLTF. The sequenced CDR3 bases are TGCGCCAGCAGCTTGGCCGACAGTGCCACTAGGGCCAACGTC. The V and J genes are TRBV5-1 and TRBJ2-6; D possibly corresponds to TRBD1 (5 bases). The DNA ends 3 residues before the CDR3 does, and the rest of the CDR3 is filled in from the germline J gene. Germline CDR1 reads SGHRS; CDR2 reads YFSETQ. With 0 bases removed from V and 5 bases from J, the gap between germline ends came to 15 bases. The CDR3 loop spans 17 amino acids.

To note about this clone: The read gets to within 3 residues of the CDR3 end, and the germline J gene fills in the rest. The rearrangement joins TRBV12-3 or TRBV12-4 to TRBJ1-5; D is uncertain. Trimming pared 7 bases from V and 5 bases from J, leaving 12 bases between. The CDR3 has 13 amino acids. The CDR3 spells CASTPSLDQPQHF. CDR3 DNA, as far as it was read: TGTGCCAGCACCCCATCCTTAGATCAGCCC.

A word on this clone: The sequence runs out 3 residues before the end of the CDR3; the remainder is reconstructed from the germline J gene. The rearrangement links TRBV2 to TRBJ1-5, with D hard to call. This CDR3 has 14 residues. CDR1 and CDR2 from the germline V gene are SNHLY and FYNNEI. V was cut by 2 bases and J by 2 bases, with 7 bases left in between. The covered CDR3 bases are TGTGCCAGCAGTGAACTACCTGGCAATCAGCCC. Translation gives CASSELPGNQP. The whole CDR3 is CASSELPGNQPQHF.